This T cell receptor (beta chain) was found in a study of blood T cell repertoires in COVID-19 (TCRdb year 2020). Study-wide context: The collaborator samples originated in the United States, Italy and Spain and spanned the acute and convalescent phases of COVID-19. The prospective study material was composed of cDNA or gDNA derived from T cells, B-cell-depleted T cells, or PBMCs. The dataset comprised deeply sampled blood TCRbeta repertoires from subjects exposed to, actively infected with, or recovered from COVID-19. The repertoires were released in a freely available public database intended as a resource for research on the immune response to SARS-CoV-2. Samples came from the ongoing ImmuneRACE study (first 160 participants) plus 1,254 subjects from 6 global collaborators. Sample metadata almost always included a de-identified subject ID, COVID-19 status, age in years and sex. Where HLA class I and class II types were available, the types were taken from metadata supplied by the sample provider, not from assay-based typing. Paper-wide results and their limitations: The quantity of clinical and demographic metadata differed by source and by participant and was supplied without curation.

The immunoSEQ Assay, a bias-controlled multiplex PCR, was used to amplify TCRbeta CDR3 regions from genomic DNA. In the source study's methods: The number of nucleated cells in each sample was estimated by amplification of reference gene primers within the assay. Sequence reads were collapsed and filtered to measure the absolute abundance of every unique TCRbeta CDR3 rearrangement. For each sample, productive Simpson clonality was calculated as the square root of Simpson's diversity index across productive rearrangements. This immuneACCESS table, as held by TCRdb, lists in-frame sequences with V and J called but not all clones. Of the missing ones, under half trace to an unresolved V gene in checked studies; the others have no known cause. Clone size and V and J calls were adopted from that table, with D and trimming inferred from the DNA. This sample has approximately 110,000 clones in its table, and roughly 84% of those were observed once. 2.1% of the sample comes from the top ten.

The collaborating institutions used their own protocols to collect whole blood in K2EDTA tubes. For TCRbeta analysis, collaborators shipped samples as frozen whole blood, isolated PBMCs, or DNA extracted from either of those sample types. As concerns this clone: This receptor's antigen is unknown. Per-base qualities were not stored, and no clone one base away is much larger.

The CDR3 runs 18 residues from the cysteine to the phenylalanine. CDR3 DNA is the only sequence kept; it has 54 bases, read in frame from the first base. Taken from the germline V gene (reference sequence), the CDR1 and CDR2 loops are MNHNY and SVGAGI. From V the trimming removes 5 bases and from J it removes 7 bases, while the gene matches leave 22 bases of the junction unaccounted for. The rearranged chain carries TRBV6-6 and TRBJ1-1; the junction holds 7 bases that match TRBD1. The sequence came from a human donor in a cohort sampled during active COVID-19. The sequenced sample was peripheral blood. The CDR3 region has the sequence CASSPWWPGQTFFNEAFF. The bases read TGTGCCAGCAGTCCATGGTGGCCGGGACAGACCTTTTTTAATGAAGCTTTCTTT.